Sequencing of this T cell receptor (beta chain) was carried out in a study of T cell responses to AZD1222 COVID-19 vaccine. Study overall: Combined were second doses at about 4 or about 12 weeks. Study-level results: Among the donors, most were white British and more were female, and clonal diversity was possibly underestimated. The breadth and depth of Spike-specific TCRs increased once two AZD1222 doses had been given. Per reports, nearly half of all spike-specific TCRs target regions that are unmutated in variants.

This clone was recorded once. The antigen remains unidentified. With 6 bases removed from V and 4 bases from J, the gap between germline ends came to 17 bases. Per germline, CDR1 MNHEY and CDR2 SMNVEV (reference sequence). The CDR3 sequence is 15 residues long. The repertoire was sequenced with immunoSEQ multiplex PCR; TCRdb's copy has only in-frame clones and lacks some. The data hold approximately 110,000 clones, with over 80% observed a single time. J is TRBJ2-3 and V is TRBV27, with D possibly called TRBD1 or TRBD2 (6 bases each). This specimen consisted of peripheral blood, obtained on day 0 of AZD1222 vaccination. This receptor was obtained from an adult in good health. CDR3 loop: CASRREGGSADTQYF. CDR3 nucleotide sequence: TGTGCCAGCAGACGTGAGGGGGGAAGCGCAGATACGCAGTATTTT.